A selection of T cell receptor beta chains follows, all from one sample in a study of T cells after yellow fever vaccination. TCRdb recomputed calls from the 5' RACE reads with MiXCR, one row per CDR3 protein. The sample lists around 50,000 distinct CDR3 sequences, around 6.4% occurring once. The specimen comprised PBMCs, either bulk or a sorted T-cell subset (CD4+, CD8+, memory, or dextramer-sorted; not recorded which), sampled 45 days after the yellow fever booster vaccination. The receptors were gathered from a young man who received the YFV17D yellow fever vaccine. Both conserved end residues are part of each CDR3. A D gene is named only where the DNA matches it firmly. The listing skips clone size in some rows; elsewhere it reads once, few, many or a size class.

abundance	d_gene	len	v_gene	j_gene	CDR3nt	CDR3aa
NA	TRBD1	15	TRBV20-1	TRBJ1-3	TGCAGTGCTAGCAAACCGACAGGGGTTGGAAACACCATATATTTT	CSASKPTGVGNTIYF
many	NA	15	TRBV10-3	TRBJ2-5	TGTGCCATCAGTGAGTCGACGGCAGCCGGGGAGACCCAGTACTTC	CAISESTAAGETQYF
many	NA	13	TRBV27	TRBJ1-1	TGTGCCAGCAGTGTGCTTCGGAACACTGAAGCTTTCTTT	CASSVLRNTEAFF
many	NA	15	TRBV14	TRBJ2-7	TGTGCCAGCAGCCATCCCGGGCCCCCCACTAAGGAGCAGTACTTC	CASSHPGPPTKEQYF
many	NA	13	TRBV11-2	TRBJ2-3	TGTGCCAGCAGCTTAGAGGGGGCTGGTACGCAGTATTTT	CASSLEGAGTQYF
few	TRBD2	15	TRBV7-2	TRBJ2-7	TGTGCCAGCAGCTTTCTTAGCGGGCAATCCTACGAGCAGTACTTC	CASSFLSGQSYEQYF
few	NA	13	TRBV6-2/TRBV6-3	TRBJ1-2	TGTGCCAGCGCCAATGGACAGATTAGTGGCTACACCTTC	CASANGQISGYTF
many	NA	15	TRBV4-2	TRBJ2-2	TGTGCCAGCAGCCCCCCGGACTTGTCTTCCGGGGAGCTGTTTTTT	CASSPPDLSSGELFF
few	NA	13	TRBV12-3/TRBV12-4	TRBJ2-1	TGTGCCAGCGACGACAGGACTTACAATGAGCAGTTCTTC	CASDDRTYNEQFF
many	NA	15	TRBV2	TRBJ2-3	TGTGCCAGCAGTGACCCTCCCATGAGCACAGATACGCAGTATTTT	CASSDPPMSTDTQYF
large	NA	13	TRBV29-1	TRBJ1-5	TGCAGCGTTGAAGGTGAAAGGGGGCAGCCCCAGCATTTT	CSVEGERGQPQHF
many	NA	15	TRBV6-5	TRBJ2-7	TGTGCCAGCAGTTCGTTCGAGGAGGGTTACCACGAGCAGTACTTC	CASSSFEEGYHEQYF
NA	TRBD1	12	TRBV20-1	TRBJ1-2	TGCAGTGCCACGACAGGGGGCTCTGGCTACACCTTC	CSATTGGSGYTF
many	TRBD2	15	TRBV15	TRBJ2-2	TGTGCCACCGAGCCTGGGACGGGAGGTCCCGGGGAGCTGTTTTTT	CATEPGTGGPGELFF
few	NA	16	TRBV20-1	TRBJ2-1	TGCAGTGCTTTGGCAGGCTCCGACGGGACCCGGGGTGAGCAGTTCTTC	CSALAGSDGTRGEQFF
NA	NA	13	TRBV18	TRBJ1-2	TGTGCCAGCTCACCCCCCCGGGGAGGAGGCTACACCTTC	CASSPPRGGGYTF
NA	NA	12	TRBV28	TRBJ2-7	TGTGCCAGTTTTCAATGGAGTTACGAGCAGTACTTC	CASFQWSYEQYF
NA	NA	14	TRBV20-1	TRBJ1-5	TGCAGTGCTGGGAGGACCTCAAGGGATCAGCCCCAGCATTTT	CSAGRTSRDQPQHF
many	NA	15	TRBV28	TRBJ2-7	TGTGCCAGCAGTTTACTATTAGGGTCAACTTCCCGGCAGTACTTC	CASSLLLGSTSRQYF
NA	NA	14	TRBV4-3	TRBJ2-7	TGCGCCAGCAGCCAATACCGGGACGGCTACGAGCAGTACTTC	CASSQYRDGYEQYF
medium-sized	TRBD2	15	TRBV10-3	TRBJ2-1	TGTGCCATCAGTGAACACGGGACTAGTCTTTATGAGCAGTTCTTC	CAISEHGTSLYEQFF
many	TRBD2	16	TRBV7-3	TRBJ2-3	TGTGCCAGCAGCTTAAGAGGTAGCGGGGCGAGGGATACGCAGTATTTT	CASSLRGSGARDTQYF
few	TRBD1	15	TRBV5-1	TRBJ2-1	TGCGCCAGCAGAAGGGGACAGGAGATGGGGAATGAGCAGTTCTTC	CASRRGQEMGNEQFF
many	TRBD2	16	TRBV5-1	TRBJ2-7	TGCGCCAGCAGCCCCCCCGCTAGCGGCCTTTCCTACGAGCAGTACTTC	CASSPPASGLSYEQYF
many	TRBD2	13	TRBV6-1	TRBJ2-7	TGTGCCAGCAGGACTAGCGGGACCTACGAGCAGTACTTC	CASRTSGTYEQYF
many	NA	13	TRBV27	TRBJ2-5	TGTGCCAGCAGTACGTACACCCAAGAGACCCAGTACTTC	CASSTYTQETQYF
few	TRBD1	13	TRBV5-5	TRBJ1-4	TGTGCCAGCAGCCCCACAGGGGGTGAAAAACTGTTTTTT	CASSPTGGEKLFF
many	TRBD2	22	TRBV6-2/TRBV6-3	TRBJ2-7	TGTGCCAGCAGTTCCCTCCTAGGGGGGACTAGCGGGACTAGCCCTAGCTCCTACGAGCAGTACTTC	CASSSLLGGTSGTSPSSYEQYF
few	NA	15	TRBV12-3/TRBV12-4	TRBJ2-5	TGTGCCAGCAGTTTAAGGGGCGAGGGTGTGGAGACCCAGTACTTC	CASSLRGEGVETQYF
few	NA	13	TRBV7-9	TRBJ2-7	TGTGCCAGCAGCTCTTCCGACCAGTACGAGCAGTACTTC	CASSSSDQYEQYF
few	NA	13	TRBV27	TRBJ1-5	TGTGCCAGCATGTCTACACTAAATCAGCCCCAGCATTTT	CASMSTLNQPQHF
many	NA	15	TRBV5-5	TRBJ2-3	TGTGCCAGCAGCGCAACCGGGATCTTCACAGATACGCAGTATTTT	CASSATGIFTDTQYF
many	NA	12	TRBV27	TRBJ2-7	TGTGCCAGCAGTATCACAGGCTACGAGCAGTACTTC	CASSITGYEQYF
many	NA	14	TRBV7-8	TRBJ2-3	TGTGCCAGCAGCTTATTGTACGGGACAGATACGCAGTATTTT	CASSLLYGTDTQYF
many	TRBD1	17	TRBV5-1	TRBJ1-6	TGCGCCAGCAGCGGAGGGACAGGGGGCGACGGGAATTCACCCCTCCACTTT	CASSGGTGGDGNSPLHF
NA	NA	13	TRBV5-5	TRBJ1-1	TGTGCCAGCAGCTTGGCTGCGGGCACTGAAGCTTTCTTT	CASSLAAGTEAFF
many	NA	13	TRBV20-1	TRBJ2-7	TGCAGTGCGAAGGGTCGCGTTTACTACGAGCAGTACTTC	CSAKGRVYYEQYF
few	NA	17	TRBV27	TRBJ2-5	TGTGCCAGCAGTTTAAGGGGGGGACGAGGGGCGCTTGAGACCCAGTACTTC	CASSLRGGRGALETQYF
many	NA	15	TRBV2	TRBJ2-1	TGTGCCAGGGGGGATCCGGTAGCCAGGCTCAATGAGCAGTTCTTC	CARGDPVARLNEQFF
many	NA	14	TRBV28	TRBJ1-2	TGTGCCAGCAGTTTACCAGGGGTGCAGTATGGCTACACCTTC	CASSLPGVQYGYTF
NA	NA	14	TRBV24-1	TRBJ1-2	TGTGCCACCAGTGATTCCCGGACGGACTATGGCTACACCTTC	CATSDSRTDYGYTF
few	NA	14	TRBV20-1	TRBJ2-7	TGCAGTGCTAGTGCCGCGGCAAGCTCCTACGAGCAGTACTTC	CSASAAASSYEQYF
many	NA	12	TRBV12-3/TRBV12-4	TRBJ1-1	TGTGCCAGCAGTAGACGAACCACTGAAGCTTTCTTT	CASSRRTTEAFF
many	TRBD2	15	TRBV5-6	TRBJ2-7	TGTGCCAGCAGCTTGGGCGGGAGGGCCTATAACGAGCAGTACTTC	CASSLGGRAYNEQYF
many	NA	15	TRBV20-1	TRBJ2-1	TGCAGTGCTAGCCGGGGCGGGTGGAGCTACAATGAGCAGTTCTTC	CSASRGGWSYNEQFF
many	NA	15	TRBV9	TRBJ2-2	TGTGCCAGCAGCGTAGAGGCGGGAAACACCGGGGAGCTGTTTTTT	CASSVEAGNTGELFF
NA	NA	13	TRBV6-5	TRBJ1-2	TGTGCCAGCAGCCGCGGACGGTCCTATGGCTACACCTTC	CASSRGRSYGYTF
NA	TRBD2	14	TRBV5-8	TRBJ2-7	TGTGCCAGCAGTTTTATAGCGGGAGCGGGGGAGCAGTACTTC	CASSFIAGAGEQYF
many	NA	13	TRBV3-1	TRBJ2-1	TGTGCCAGCAGCCATGCTTCGGCGGGTGAGCAGTTCTTC	CASSHASAGEQFF